This T cell receptor (beta chain) emerged from a study of T cell repertoires in cytomegalovirus infection. This clonotype was seen many times. Its antigen is currently unknown. TCRdb passed the reads through MiXCR, listing each CDR3 protein once. This table has 680,000 or so distinct CDR3 sequences, 30% to 35% appearing once. This specimen was cultured PBMCs, taken from culture after CMV antigen stimulation. The TCR was taken from a human donor in good health (CMV status not recorded). Some clones in this sample may be carry-over from other donors' samples.

The CDR3 sequence is CASSLVGTGSGELFF. In DNA form, the CDR3 reads TGTGCCAGCAGCTTAGTGGGGACAGGATCCGGGGAGCTGTTTTTT. V and J are TRBV7-6 and TRBJ2-2; 8 positions match TRBD1. The trim removed 1 base at V and 6 bases at J, leaving 4 bases unmatched. CDR3 length equals 15 residues. CDR1 and CDR2 from the germline V gene are SGHVS and FNYEAQ.